This TCR beta chain was recovered during a study of cytotoxic CD8 clonotypes in ibrutinib-treated CLL. For the study at large: Mean yields were about 280,000 productive templates and 94,082 productive rearrangements per sample.

This table comes from immunoSEQ multiplex PCR, and its TCRdb copy is limited to in-frame clones, with some not included. The repertoire holds 200,000 to 250,000 clones, with 70% as singletons. The germline V gene has CDR1 LGHNA and CDR2 YNFKEQ. V was shortened by 0 bases and J by 7 bases, with 12 bases between the two germline ends. This CDR3 is built from 14 residues. This chain links TRBV4-2 with TRBJ1-1, with a tentative D call TRBD1 (5 bases). The origin of this receptor is a human donor with chronic lymphocytic leukemia. Sequencing used PBMCs, obtained after 24 months of ibrutinib treatment. CDR3 DNA: TGTGCCAGCAGCCAAGAGGGGACGGAGGGTGAAGCTTTCTTT. Translated: CASSQEGTEGEAFF.